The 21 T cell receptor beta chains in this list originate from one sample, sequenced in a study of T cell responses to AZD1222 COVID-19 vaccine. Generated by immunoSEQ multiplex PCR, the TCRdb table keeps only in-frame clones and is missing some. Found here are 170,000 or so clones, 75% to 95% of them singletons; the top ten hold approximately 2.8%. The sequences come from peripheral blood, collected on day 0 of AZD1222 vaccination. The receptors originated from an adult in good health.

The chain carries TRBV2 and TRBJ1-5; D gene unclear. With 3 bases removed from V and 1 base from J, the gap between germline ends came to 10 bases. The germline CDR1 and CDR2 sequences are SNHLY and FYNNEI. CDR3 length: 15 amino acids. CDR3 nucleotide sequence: TGTGCCAGCAGTGACGGGCGCAGGAGCAATCAGCCCCAGCATTTT. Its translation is CASSDGRRSNQPQHF. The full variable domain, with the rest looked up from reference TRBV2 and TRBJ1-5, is EPEVTQTPSHQVTQMGQEVILRCVPISNHLYFYWYRQILGQKVEFLVSFYNNEISEKSEIFDDQFSVERPDGSNFTLKIRSTKLEDSAMYFCASSDGRRSNQPQHFGDGTRLSIL.

CDR3 sequence (DNA): TGTGCCAGCAGTGCCCGTACGTTGTCGGATGGCTACACCTTC. Amino acids: CASSARTLSDGYTF. The V and J genes are TRBV27 and TRBJ1-2, with unresolved D. Trimming cost V 5 bases and J 6 bases, with 16 bases left between them. Germline CDR1 reads MNHEY; CDR2 reads SMNVEV (reference sequence). This CDR3 is built from 14 residues.

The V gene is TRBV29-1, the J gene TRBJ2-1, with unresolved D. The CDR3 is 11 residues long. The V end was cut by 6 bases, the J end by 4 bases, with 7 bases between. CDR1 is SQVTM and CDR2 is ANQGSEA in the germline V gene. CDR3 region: CSVFVYNEQFF. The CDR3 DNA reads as TGCAGCGTCTTCGTATACAATGAGCAGTTCTTC.

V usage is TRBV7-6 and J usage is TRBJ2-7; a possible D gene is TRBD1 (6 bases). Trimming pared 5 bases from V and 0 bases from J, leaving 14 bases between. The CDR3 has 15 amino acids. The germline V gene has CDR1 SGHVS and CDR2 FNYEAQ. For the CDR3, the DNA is TGTGCCAGCAGCCGAAACAGGGCGGCCTCCTACGAGCAGTACTTC. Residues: CASSRNRAASYEQYF.

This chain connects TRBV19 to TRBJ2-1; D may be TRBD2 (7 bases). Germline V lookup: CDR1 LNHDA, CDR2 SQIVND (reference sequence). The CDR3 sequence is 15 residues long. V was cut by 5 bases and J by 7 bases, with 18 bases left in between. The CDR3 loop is CASSPELGGPNEQFF. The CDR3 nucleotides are TGTGCCAGTAGTCCAGAGTTGGGGGGGCCGAATGAGCAGTTCTTC.

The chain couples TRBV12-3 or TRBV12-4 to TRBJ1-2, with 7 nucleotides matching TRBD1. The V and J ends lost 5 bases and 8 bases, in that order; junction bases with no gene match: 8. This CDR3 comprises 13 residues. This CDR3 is CASSLTNRGGYTF. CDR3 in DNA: TGTGCCAGCAGTCTAACCAACAGGGGAGGCTACACCTTC.

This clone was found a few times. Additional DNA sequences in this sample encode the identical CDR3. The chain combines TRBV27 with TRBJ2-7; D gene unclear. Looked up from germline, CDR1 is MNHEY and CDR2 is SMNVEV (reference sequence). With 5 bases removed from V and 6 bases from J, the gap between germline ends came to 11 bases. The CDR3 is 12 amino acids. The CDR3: CASSPRVGEQYF. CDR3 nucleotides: TGTGCCAGCAGTCCTCGGGTGGGCGAGCAGTACTTC.

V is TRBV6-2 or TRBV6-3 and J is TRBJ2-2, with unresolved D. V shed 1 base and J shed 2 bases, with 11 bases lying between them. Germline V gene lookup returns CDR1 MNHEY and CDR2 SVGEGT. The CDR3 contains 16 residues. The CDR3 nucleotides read TGTGCCAGCAGTTACTATGCAGGCCCCAACACCGGGGAGCTGTTTTTT. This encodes CASSYYAGPNTGELFF.

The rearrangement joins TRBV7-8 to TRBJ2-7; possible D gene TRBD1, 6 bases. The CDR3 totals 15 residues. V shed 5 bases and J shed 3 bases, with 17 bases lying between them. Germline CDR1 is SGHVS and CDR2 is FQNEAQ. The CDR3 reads CASSGPGTGFYEQYF. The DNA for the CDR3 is TGTGCCAGCAGCGGTCCGGGAACAGGGTTCTACGAGCAGTACTTC.

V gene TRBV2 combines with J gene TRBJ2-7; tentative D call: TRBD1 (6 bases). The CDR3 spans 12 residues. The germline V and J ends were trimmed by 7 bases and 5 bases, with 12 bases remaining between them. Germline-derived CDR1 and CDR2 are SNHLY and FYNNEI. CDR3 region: CASKRQVDEQYF. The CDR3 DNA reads TGTGCCAGCAAAAGACAGGTCGACGAGCAGTACTTC.

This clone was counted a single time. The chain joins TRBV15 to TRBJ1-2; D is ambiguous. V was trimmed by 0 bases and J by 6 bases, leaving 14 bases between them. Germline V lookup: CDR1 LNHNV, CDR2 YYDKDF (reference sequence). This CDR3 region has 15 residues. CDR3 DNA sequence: TGTGCCACCAGCAGAGACCTCTGGGAGAAGGATGGCTACACCTTC. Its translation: CATSRDLWEKDGYTF.

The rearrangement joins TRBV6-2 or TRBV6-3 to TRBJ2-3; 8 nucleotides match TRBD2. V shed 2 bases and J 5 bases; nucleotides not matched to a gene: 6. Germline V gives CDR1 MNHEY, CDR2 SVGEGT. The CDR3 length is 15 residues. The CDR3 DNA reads TGTGCCAGCAGTTACCGTCGGGGGGGCGTAGATACGCAGTATTTT. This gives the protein CASSYRRGGVDTQYF.

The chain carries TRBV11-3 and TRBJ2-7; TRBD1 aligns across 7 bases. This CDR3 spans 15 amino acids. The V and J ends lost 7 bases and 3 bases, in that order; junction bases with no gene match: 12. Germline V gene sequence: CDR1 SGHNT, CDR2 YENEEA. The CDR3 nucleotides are TGTGCCAGCAACTCGGAAGGGGGCGCCTTCTACGAGCAGTACTTC. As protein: CASNSEGGAFYEQYF.

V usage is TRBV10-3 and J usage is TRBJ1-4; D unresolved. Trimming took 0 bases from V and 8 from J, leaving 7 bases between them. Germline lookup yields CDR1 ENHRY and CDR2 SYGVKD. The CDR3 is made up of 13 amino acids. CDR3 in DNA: TGTGCCATCAGTGAGTCAATCGGGGAAAAACTGTTTTTT. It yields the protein CAISESIGEKLFF.

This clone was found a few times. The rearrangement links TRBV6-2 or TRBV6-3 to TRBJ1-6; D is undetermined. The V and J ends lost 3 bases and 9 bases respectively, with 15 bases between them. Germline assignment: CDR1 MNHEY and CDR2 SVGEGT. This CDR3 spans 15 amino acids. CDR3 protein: CASSYNSVTPSPLHF. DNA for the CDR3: TGTGCCAGCAGTTATAACTCCGTGACACCTTCACCCCTCCACTTT.

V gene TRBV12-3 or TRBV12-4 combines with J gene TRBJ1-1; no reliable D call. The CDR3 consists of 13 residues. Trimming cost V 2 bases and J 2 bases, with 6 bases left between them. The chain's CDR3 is CASSLNANTEAFF. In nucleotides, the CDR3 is TGTGCCAGCAGTTTAAACGCCAACACTGAAGCTTTCTTT.

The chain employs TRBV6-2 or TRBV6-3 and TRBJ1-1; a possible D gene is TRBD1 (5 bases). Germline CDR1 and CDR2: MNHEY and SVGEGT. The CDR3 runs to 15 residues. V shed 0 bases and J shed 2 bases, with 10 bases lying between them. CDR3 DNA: TGTGCCAGCAGTTACTCTAGGACAACCAACACTGAAGCTTTCTTT. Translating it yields CASSYSRTTNTEAFF.

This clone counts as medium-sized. The CDR3 loop is CASRWEGQFYGYTF. As DNA, the CDR3 is TGTGCCAGCAGATGGGAGGGACAGTTCTATGGCTACACCTTC. This sequence joins TRBV2 and TRBJ1-2, with 7 bases lining up with TRBD1. Trimming at V came to 6 bases and at J to 4 bases, leaving 8 bases not matched to a gene. This CDR3 region has 14 residues. The germline CDR1 and CDR2 sequences are SNHLY and FYNNEI.

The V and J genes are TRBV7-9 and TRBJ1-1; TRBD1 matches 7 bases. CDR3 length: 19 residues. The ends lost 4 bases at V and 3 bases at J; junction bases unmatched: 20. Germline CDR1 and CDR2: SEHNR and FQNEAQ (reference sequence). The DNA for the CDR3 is TGTGCCAGCAGCTCGCCCACATCCACAGGGGCGCGGAGGGACACTGAAGCTTTCTTT. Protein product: CASSSPTSTGARRDTEAFF.

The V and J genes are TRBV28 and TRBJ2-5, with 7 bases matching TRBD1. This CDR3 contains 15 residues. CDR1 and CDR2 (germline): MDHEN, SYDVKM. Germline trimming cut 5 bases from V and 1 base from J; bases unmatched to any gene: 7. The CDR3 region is CASSPRTGIQETQYF. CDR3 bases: TGTGCCAGCAGTCCAAGGACAGGTATCCAAGAGACCCAGTACTTC.

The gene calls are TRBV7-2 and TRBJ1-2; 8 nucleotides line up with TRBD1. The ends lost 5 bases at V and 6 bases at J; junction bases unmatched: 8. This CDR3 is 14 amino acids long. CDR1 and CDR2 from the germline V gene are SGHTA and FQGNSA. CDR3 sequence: CASSPRTGTHGYTF. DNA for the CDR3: TGTGCCAGCAGCCCCCGGACAGGGACCCATGGCTACACCTTC.